The TCR beta chain described here comes from a study of blood T cell repertoires in COVID-19. Overall study: Samples representing acute and convalescent COVID-19 were sourced from the United States, Italy and Spain. T cells, B-cell-depleted T cells, or PBMCs supplied cDNA or gDNA.

Under the authors' procedure: Estimated nucleated cell counts came from reference gene primer amplification. Sequencing was performed with immunoSEQ multiplex PCR; in TCRdb, only in-frame clones are kept and a portion is missing. The D gene and trimming were derived from the DNA, and the V and J assignments and clone size from that table. Of 200,000 to 250,000 clones in the sample, 84% are singletons; the top ten hold approximately 13%. CDR3 length: 16 residues. With V trimmed by 1 base and J by 2 bases, 8 bases remained unmatched. Germline assignment: CDR1 SGHAT and CDR2 FQNNGV. The sample was peripheral blood. The receptor was derived from a human donor in a cohort sampled during active COVID-19. J is TRBJ2-7 and V is TRBV11-2; TRBD2 agrees at 7 bases. The CDR3 bases are TGTGCCAGCAGCTTAGCCGGCGGGAGTTTAACCTACGAGCAGTACTTC. Residues: CASSLAGGSLTYEQYF.